The following is a T cell receptor (beta chain) sequence with its context. Its antigen is unidentified. This sample stems from a study of T cell responses to AZD1222 COVID-19 vaccine. Study results and limitations: Among vaccine-associated CD4 TCRs, coverage spanned spike, with dominance at 160-218 and 743-854. Once two AZD1222 doses were given, Spike-specific TCR breadth and depth went up.

TCRdb's copy holds only in-frame clones and misses some; the assay was immunoSEQ multiplex PCR. The sample records roughly 90,000 clones, about 89% being singletons. This CDR3 region has 16 residues. The V and J ends lost 5 bases and 0 bases respectively, with 15 bases between them. Source: peripheral blood, taken on day 0 of MenACWY control vaccination. This TCR derives from an adult in good health. V usage is TRBV23-1 and J usage is TRBJ2-3, with D perhaps matching TRBD1 or TRBD2 (5 bases each). TRBV23-1 is an ORF; its function is uncertain. The DNA for the CDR3 is TGCGCCAGCAGTTGTGGGACGGAGACTAGCACAGATACGCAGTATTTT. It encodes CASSCGTETSTDTQYF.